This T cell receptor (beta chain) was retrieved from a study of spatial heterogeneity in lung cancer. Study background: Among detected sequences, beta-chain ones consistently exceeded alpha-chain ones in number. Study-level results: It was found that expanded intratumoral alpha and beta TCR counts tracked tumor mutation counts. Estimated coverage of tumor T cells was around 7% for alpha and 11% to 15% for beta chains.

Each CDR3 protein gets one entry after TCRdb re-called the 5' RACE reads with MiXCR. The repertoire holds approximately 13,000 distinct CDR3 sequences, with roughly 5.5% as singletons. Time point given: sample taken at primary tumor resection. Untreated early-stage non-small cell lung cancer patients, 65 to 90 in total, were the donors. This clonotype was picked up many times. The antigen is unknown. The starting material was lung tumor tissue, obtained at surgery. This receptor was identified in a male donor with early-stage non-small cell lung cancer.

For the CDR3, the DNA is TGTGCCAGCAGCACGACAGTGTATGGCTACACCTTC. This encodes CASSTTVYGYTF. V and J are TRBV7-9 and TRBJ1-2, with D maybe TRBD1 (5 bases). The CDR3 sequence is 12 residues long. Trimming left V 5 bases short and J 5 bases short, with 9 bases between. CDR1 is SEHNR and CDR2 is FQNEAQ in the germline V gene (reference sequence).